One and the same sample provided the 28 T cell receptor beta chains below, sequenced in a study of vaccination and CD4 T cells after COVID-19 (dated by TCRdb to 2021 to 2024). For these TCRs, the target antigens are not known. Libraries were prepared through PCR. Sequencing instrument: Illumina iSeq 100. DNA from cultured CD4+ T cells underwent TCR sequencing with the Oncomine TCR Beta short-read assay at the Johns Hopkins FTIC core. TCRdb applied fastp at Q25 and MiXCR to the public reads, then kept only in-frame beta chains. Every CDR3 protein is listed once, alongside the most common genes and DNA of its rows. This sample lists about 17,000 distinct CDR3 sequences; 45% to 70% were detected once. 7.5% to 10% of the sample comes from the top ten. Sample treatment or condition, as interpreted from the label and publication: approximately 10-day PBMC culture with coronavirus spike peptide pools or control peptides (ViraFEST assay).

Sequencing input: CD4+ T cells from blood, cultured in vitro. Receptors originate from a human donor who had recovered from COVID-19.

This clonotype has only a few counts. The chain joins TRBV12-3 or TRBV12-4 to TRBJ1-2, with no clear D. V was cut by 6 bases and J by 4 bases, with 12 bases left in between. This CDR3 has 13 residues. CDR3 residues: CASSVPFGYGYTF. The CDR3 bases are TGTGCCAGCAGCGTTCCTTTCGGCTATGGCTACACCTTC.

The chain employs TRBV7-2 and TRBJ2-3; no firm D call. The ends were cut back, 3 bases at V and 1 base at J, with 8 bases in the middle. CDR1 and CDR2 from the germline V gene are SGHTA and FQGNSA. This CDR3 is built from 14 residues. The CDR3 sequence: CASSLAVGTDTQYF. Written as DNA, the CDR3 is TGTGCCAGCAGCTTGGCGGTCGGCACAGATACGCAGTATTTT.

The J gene is TRBJ1-1, the V gene TRBV30; the D is unclear. The CDR3 is made up of 11 amino acids. V lost 3 bases to trimming and J lost 7 bases, with 9 bases between them. Germline CDR1 is GTSNPN and CDR2 is SVGIG (reference sequence). CDR3 nucleotides: TGTGCCTGGAGAGGAGGAGTTGAAGCTTTCTTT. Protein sequence: CAWRGGVEAFF.

The chain carries TRBV10-3 and TRBJ2-7; D tentatively reads TRBD1 or TRBD2 (5 bases each). The germline V and J ends were trimmed by 4 bases and 0 bases, with 10 bases remaining between them. This CDR3 contains 14 residues. CDR1 ENHRY and CDR2 SYGVKD come from the germline V gene. CDR3 coding DNA: TGTGCCATCAGTGGGGGGTGGAGCTCCTACGAGCAGTACTTC. It translates to CAISGGWSSYEQYF.

V gene TRBV20-1 combines with J gene TRBJ2-7, with D perhaps TRBD1 (5 bases). V lost 1 base and J 5 bases, leaving 9 bases between the germline ends. Looked up from germline, CDR1 is DFQATT and CDR2 is SNEGSKA (reference sequence). The CDR3 has 12 residues. The CDR3 region is CSARVWGDEQYF. The CDR3 DNA reads as TGCAGTGCTAGAGTCTGGGGCGACGAGCAGTACTTC.

The J gene is TRBJ1-5, the V gene TRBV20-1, with 9 bases matching TRBD1. Germline loops: CDR1 DFQATT, CDR2 SNEGSKA (reference sequence). With V trimmed by 5 bases and J by 1 base, 3 bases remained unmatched. This CDR3 is 14 amino acids long. CDR3 in DNA: TGCAGTGCTCGGGACAGGGTAAGCAATCAGCCCCAGCATTTT. This codes for CSARDRVSNQPQHF.

CDR3 DNA: TGTGCCAGCAGTTACACTTATGGGGATCCCCAAGGGAATGAGCAGTTCTTC. Protein: CASSYTYGDPQGNEQFF. The chain couples TRBV6-5 to TRBJ2-1; no definite D call. V was shortened by 2 bases and J by 7 bases, with 21 bases between the two germline ends. Germline V gene sequence: CDR1 MNHEY, CDR2 SVGAGI. This CDR3 region has 17 residues.

The genes are TRBV20-1 and TRBJ1-5; D gene uncertain. The V and J ends lost 0 bases and 0 bases respectively, with 9 bases between them. Germline V gives CDR1 DFQATT, CDR2 SNEGSKA (reference sequence). This CDR3 has 15 amino acids. The CDR3 loop reads CSARDTRHSNQPQHF. The CDR3 DNA reads TGCAGTGCTAGAGATACCAGACATAGCAATCAGCCCCAGCATTTT.

V is TRBV6-1 and J is TRBJ2-3, with a tentative D call TRBD2 (5 bases). The CDR3 totals 16 residues. Germline-derived CDR1 and CDR2 are MNHNS and SASEGT. The ends were cut back, 0 bases at V and 3 bases at J, with 13 bases in the middle. The CDR3, as DNA: TGTGCCAGCAGTGAAGCGGTCTGGGTAGCGACAGATACGCAGTATTTT. Encoded protein: CASSEAVWVATDTQYF.

This clonotype was observed a few times. The V gene is TRBV11-2, the J gene TRBJ2-4, with D perhaps matching TRBD1 (6 bases). The CDR3 spans 14 residues. Germline CDR1 SGHAT, CDR2 FQNNGV. Trimming cost V 5 bases and J 7 bases, with 15 bases left between them. The CDR3 spells CASSRPRGPNIQYF. The CDR3 region has the DNA TGTGCCAGCAGCCGTCCCAGGGGCCCGAACATTCAGTACTTC.

This clonotype was seen a few times. The chain joins TRBV20-1 to TRBJ2-2, with D perhaps being TRBD1 or TRBD2 (6 bases each). Trimming pared 1 base from V and 5 bases from J, leaving 14 bases between. The CDR3 contains 15 residues. Germline V lookup: CDR1 DFQATT, CDR2 SNEGSKA (reference sequence). The CDR3 sequence is CSARVGRGTTGELFF. The CDR3, as DNA: TGCAGTGCTAGAGTCGGAAGGGGGACTACCGGGGAGCTGTTTTTT.

CDR3 loop: CASSRDSKNQPQHF. The CDR3 DNA sequence: TGTGCCAGCAGCCGGGACAGCAAAAATCAGCCCCAGCATTTT. The chain couples TRBV28 to TRBJ1-5; TRBD1 agrees at 7 bases. This CDR3 spans 14 amino acids. Germline lookup yields CDR1 MDHEN and CDR2 SYDVKM. V shed 6 bases and J 4 bases; nucleotides not matched to a gene: 6.

The chain uses TRBV9 and TRBJ2-3; TRBD1 agrees at 9 bases. Germline CDR1 reads SGDLS; CDR2 reads YYNGEE. V trimming: 0 bases; J trimming: 5 bases; junction bases outside the gene matches: 7. The CDR3 has 16 amino acids. CDR3 in DNA: TGTGCCAGCAGCGTAGGGGGACAGGGAAGGATAGATACGCAGTATTTT. Translating it yields CASSVGGQGRIDTQYF.

V usage is TRBV7-9 and J usage is TRBJ2-1; 9 bases are shared with TRBD1. CDR3 length: 17 residues. Losses at the gene ends were 3 bases for V and 5 bases for J; bases not matched to a gene: 11. Germline CDR1 is SEHNR and CDR2 is FQNEAQ (reference sequence). The CDR3 spells CASSFLWTGAVNNEQFF. CDR3 DNA sequence: TGTGCCAGCAGCTTCCTCTGGACAGGGGCCGTTAACAATGAGCAGTTCTTC. Using reference TRBV7-9 and TRBJ2-1 for the parts outside the CDR3, the full variable domain is DTGVSQNPRHKITKRGQNVTFRCDPISEHNRLYWYRQTLGQGPEFLTYFQNEAQLEKSRLLSDRFSAERPKGSFSTLEIQRTEQGDSAMYLCASSFLWTGAVNNEQFFGPGTRLTVL.

The chain is built from TRBV9 and TRBJ2-2, with TRBD1 matching 9 bases. V was pared by 3 bases and J by 4 bases, with 10 bases of the junction left unmatched. The germline CDR1 and CDR2 sequences are SGDLS and YYNGEE. The length of the CDR3 is 17 residues. The CDR3 coding sequence is TGTGCCAGCAGCGGAACTACAGGGGGCCGAGGCACCGGGGAGCTGTTTTTT. Translation: CASSGTTGGRGTGELFF.

The V gene is TRBV5-8, the J gene TRBJ2-5, with a weak D call TRBD2 (7 bases). The CDR3 length is 15 residues. Germline assignment: CDR1 SGHTS and CDR2 YDEGEE. With 3 bases removed from V and 5 bases from J, the gap between germline ends came to 17 bases. The CDR3 DNA sequence: TGTGCCAGCAGCTCCGGGGGCAGGGAGGGCGAGACCCAGTACTTC. Amino acids: CASSSGGREGETQYF.

CDR3 in amino acids: CASSSKDRGENTIYF. In DNA form, the CDR3 reads TGTGCCAGCAGCTCAAAGGACAGGGGAGAAAACACCATATATTTT. The chain carries TRBV11-3 and TRBJ1-3, with TRBD1 matching 9 bases. Germline loops: CDR1 SGHNT, CDR2 YENEEA. With V trimmed by 4 bases and J by 6 bases, 7 bases remained unmatched. This CDR3 has 15 residues.

The CDR3 DNA reads TGCAGTGCTAGAGACCGGGGGGATACGCAGTATTTT. It codes for CSARDRGDTQYF. V usage is TRBV20-1 and J usage is TRBJ2-3, with a weak D call TRBD2 (6 bases). The CDR3 contains 12 residues. In germline, CDR1 is DFQATT, CDR2 SNEGSKA (reference sequence). V lost 0 bases to trimming and J lost 6 bases, with 7 bases between them.

For this clonotype: This may stem from a read error, because a much larger clone lies one nucleotide away. The chain is built from TRBV9 and TRBJ1-2; D not certain. CDR3 length equals 13 residues. The V and J ends lost 0 bases and 6 bases respectively, with 9 bases between them. Germline V gene data show CDR1 as SGDLS and CDR2 as YYNGEE. CDR3 region: CASSVDERHGYTF. The DNA for the CDR3 is TGTGCCAGCAGCGTAGATGAAAGGCATGGCTACACCTTC.

There are a few counts of this clonotype. V is TRBV24-1 and J is TRBJ2-5; D gene ambiguous. The length of the CDR3 is 12 residues. Germline V lookup: CDR1 KGHDR, CDR2 SFDVKD. Trimming left V 2 bases short and J 5 bases short, with 5 bases between. CDR3 amino acids: CATSDYLETQYF. The CDR3 coding sequence is TGTGCCACCAGTGATTATTTGGAGACCCAGTACTTC.

CDR3 protein: CASSRTGSTEAFF. In DNA, the CDR3 is TGTGCCAGCAGCCGGACAGGGAGCACTGAAGCTTTCTTT. The chain employs TRBV6-1 and TRBJ1-1; the match to TRBD1 covers 8 bases. CDR1 and CDR2 from the germline V gene are MNHNS and SASEGT. This CDR3 has 13 residues. Trimming removed 6 bases from V and 4 bases from J; junction bases left unmatched: 4.

The V gene is TRBV6-2 or TRBV6-3, the J gene TRBJ2-5, with 10 bases matching TRBD2. Per germline, CDR1 MNHEY and CDR2 SVGEGT. With V trimmed by 7 bases and J by 5 bases, 10 bases remained unmatched. The CDR3 consists of 15 residues. CDR3 residues: CASKGLAGVGETQYF. The CDR3 region has the DNA TGTGCCAGCAAGGGTCTAGCGGGAGTAGGGGAGACCCAGTACTTC.

This chain connects TRBV10-1 to TRBJ2-7; maybe TRBD1 (6 bases). Germline V gives CDR1 WNHNN, CDR2 SYGVQD (reference sequence). Trimming shortened V by 2 bases and J by 5 bases, and 16 bases separated the two germline ends. The CDR3 spans 15 residues. The CDR3 DNA follows: TGCGCCAGCAGTGAGCTACAGGGAGTCGCAAACGAGCAGTACTTC. As protein: CASSELQGVANEQYF.

The chain carries TRBV18 and TRBJ1-5; 7 nucleotides match TRBD1. This CDR3 spans 14 amino acids. Germline V gene lookup returns CDR1 KGHSH and CDR2 LQKENI. Trimming cost V 3 bases and J 6 bases; bases outside gene matches: 5. The CDR3: CASSPSDRAQPQHF. As DNA, the CDR3 is TGTGCCAGCTCACCCTCTGACAGGGCTCAGCCCCAGCATTTT.

This chain connects TRBV29-1 to TRBJ2-7; 9 bases align to TRBD2. J gave up 2 bases and V 5 bases, and 7 bases lay outside the gene matches. This CDR3 contains 14 residues. Per germline, CDR1 SQVTM and CDR2 ANQGSEA. The CDR3 nucleotides are TGCAGCGTTTTGACTAGCGGCCTCACCTACGAGCAGTACTTC. Translating gives CSVLTSGLTYEQYF.

This clonotype was detected only a few times. This chain links TRBV7-9 with TRBJ1-6; a weak D match, TRBD1 (5 bases). This CDR3 has 15 amino acids. V was clipped by 1 base and J by 7 bases, with 11 bases between them. Germline V CDR1 and CDR2: SEHNR, FQNEAQ (reference sequence). The CDR3 DNA sequence: TGTGCCAGCAGCTTAGGGGGCGCCGAGAATTCACCCCTCCACTTT. Translated, it gives CASSLGGAENSPLHF.

This chain links TRBV7-9 with TRBJ2-1; D unresolved. V was trimmed by 1 base and J by 5 bases, leaving 0 bases between them. Germline V gives CDR1 SEHNR, CDR2 FQNEAQ (reference sequence). The CDR3 is 11 residues long. The DNA of the CDR3 is TGTGCCAGCAGCTTAGACAATGAGCAGTTCTTC. Protein: CASSLDNEQFF.

V is TRBV11-1 and J is TRBJ1-6, with 7 bases matching TRBD1. V lost 3 bases and J lost 8; bases outside the gene matches: 7. CDR1 and CDR2 from the germline V gene are SGHAT and FQDESV (reference sequence). This CDR3 spans 15 amino acids. The CDR3 sequence is CASSLYRGTDSPLHF. The CDR3 DNA sequence: TGTGCCAGCAGCTTGTACAGGGGTACGGATTCACCCCTCCACTTT.